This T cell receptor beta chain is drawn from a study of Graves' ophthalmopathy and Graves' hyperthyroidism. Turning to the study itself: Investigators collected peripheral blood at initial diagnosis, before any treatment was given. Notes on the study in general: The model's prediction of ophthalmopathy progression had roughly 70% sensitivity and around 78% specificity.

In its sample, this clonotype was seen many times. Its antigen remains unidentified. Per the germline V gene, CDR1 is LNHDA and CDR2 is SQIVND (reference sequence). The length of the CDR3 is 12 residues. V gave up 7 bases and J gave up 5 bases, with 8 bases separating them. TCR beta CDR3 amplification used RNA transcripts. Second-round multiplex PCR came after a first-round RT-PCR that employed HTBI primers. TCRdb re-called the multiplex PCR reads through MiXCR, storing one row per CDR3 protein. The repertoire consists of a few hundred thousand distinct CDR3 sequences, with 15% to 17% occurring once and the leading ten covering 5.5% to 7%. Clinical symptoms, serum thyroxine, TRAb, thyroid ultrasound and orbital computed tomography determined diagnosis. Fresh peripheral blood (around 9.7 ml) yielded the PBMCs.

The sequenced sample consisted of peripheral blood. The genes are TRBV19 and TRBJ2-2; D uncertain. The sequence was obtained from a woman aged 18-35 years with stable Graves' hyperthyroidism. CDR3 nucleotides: TGTGCCAGTACAACGAGTACCGGGGAGCTGTTTTTT. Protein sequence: CASTTSTGELFF.